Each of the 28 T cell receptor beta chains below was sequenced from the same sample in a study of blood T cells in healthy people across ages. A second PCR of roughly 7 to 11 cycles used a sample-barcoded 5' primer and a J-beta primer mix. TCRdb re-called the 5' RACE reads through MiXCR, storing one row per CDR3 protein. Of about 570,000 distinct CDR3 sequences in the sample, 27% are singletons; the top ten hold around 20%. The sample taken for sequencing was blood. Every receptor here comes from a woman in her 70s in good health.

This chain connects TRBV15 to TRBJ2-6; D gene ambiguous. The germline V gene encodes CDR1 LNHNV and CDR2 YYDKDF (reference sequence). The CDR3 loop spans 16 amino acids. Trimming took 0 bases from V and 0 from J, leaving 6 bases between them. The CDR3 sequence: CATSREVFSGANVLTF. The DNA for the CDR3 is TGTGCCACCAGCAGAGAAGTGTTCTCTGGGGCCAACGTCCTGACTTTC. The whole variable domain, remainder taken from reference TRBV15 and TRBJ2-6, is DAMVIQNPRYQVTQFGKPVTLSCSQTLNHNVMYWYQQKSSQAPKLLFHYYDKDFNNEADTPDNFQSRRPNTSFCFLDIRSPGLGDTAMYLCATSREVFSGANVLTFGAGSRLTVL.

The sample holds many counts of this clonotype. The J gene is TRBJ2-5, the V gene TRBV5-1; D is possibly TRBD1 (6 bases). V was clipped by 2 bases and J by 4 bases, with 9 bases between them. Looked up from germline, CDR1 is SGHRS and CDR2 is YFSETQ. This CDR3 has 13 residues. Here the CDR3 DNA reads TGCGCCAGCAGCTTCCTGACAGGAGAGACCCAGTACTTC. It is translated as CASSFLTGETQYF.

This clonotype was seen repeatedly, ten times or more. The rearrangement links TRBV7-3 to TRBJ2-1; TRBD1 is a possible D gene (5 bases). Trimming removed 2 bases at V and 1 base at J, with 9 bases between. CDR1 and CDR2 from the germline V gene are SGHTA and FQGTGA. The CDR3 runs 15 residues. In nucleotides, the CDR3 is TGTGCCAGCAGCTTAGGTAGGGGTTCCTACAATGAGCAGTTCTTC. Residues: CASSLGRGSYNEQFF.

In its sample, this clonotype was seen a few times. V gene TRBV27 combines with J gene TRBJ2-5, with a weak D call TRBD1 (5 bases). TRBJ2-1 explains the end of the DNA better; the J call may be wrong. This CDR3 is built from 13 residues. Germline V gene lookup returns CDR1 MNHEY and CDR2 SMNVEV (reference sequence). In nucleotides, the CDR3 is TGTGCCAGCAGAGTGGGGCAGGGAAATGAGCAGTTCTTC. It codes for CASRVGQGNEQFF.

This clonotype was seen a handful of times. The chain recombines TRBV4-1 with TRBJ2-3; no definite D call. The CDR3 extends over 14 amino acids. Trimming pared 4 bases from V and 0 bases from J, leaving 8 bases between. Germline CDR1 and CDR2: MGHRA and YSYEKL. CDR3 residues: CASSPTYSTDTQYF. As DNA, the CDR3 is TGCGCCAGCAGCCCGACATACAGCACAGATACGCAGTATTTT.

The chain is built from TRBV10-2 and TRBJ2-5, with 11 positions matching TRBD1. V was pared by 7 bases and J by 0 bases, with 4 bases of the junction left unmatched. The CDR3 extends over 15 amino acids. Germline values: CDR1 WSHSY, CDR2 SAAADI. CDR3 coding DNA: TGCGCCAGCACCGGACAGGGGGCGCACCAAGAGACCCAGTACTTC. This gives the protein CASTGQGAHQETQYF.

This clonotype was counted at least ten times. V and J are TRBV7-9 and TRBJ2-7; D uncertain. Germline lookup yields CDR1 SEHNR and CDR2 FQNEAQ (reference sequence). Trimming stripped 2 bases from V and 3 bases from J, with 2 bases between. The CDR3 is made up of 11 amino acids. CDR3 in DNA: TGTGCCAGCAGCTTACTCTACGAGCAGTACTTC. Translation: CASSLLYEQYF.

CDR3 DNA sequence: TGTGCCACCAGCGGGGGGTGGCACAATGAGCAGTTCTTC. Translating gives CATSGGWHNEQFF. This chain joins TRBV15 and TRBJ2-1; tentatively, D is TRBD2 (6 bases). The CDR3 contains 13 residues. Trimming left V 5 bases short and J 5 bases short, with 10 bases between. Germline V gives CDR1 LNHNV, CDR2 YYDKDF (reference sequence).

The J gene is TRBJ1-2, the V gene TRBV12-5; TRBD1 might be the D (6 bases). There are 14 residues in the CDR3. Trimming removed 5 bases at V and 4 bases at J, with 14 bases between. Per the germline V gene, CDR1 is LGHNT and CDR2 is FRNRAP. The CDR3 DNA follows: TGTGCTAGTGGTCTCGACAGGCCCCCCTATGGCTACACCTTC. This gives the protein CASGLDRPPYGYTF. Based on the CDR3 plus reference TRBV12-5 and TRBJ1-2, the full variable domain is DARVTQTPRHKVTEMGQEVTMRCQPILGHNTVFWYRQTMMQGLELLAYFRNRAPLDDSGMPKDRFSAEMPDATLATLKIQPSEPRDSAVYFCASGLDRPPYGYTFGSGTRLTVV.

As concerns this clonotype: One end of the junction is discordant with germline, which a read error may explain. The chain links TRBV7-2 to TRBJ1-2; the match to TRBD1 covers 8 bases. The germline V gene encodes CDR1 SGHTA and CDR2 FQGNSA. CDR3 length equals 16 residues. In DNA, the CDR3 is TGTGCCAGCCGGAGGCAGGGGGCGCTGGCAAGCTATGGCCACACCTTC. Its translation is CASRRQGALASYGHTF.

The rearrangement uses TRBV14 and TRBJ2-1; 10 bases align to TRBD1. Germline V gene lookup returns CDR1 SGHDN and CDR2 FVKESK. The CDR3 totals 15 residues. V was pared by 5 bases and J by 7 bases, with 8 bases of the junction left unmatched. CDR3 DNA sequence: TGTGCCAGCAGCACGACAGGGGGCGTTCGAAATGAGCAGTTCTTC. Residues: CASSTTGGVRNEQFF.

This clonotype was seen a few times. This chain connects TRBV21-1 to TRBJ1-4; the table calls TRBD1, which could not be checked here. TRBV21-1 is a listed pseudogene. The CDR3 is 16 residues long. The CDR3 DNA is TGTGCCAGCAGCAGGACAGGGGATAGGACTAATGAAAAACTGTTTTTT. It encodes CASSRTGDRTNEKLFF.

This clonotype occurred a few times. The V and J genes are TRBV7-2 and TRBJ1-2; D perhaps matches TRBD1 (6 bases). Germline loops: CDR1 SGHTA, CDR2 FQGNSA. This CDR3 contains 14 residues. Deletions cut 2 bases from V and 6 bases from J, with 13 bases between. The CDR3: CASSLTRGGDGYTF. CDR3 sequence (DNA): TGTGCCAGCAGCTTAACCAGGGGTGGGGATGGCTACACCTTC.

The CDR3 sequence is CASSSGQGRSGNTIYF. The CDR3 DNA follows: TGCGCCAGCAGCTCAGGACAGGGGAGGTCTGGAAACACCATATATTTT. This chain connects TRBV5-1 to TRBJ1-3; 9 bases line up with TRBD1. CDR3 length equals 16 residues. Germline V gene sequence: CDR1 SGHRS, CDR2 YFSETQ. V lost 3 bases to trimming and J lost 1 base; unmatched junction nucleotides: 5.

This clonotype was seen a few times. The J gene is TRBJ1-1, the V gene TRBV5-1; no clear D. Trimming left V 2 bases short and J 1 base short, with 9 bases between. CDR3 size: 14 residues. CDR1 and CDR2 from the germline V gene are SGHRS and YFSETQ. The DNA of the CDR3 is TGCGCCAGCAGCTTAAGGCAGTCGAACACTGAAGCTTTCTTT. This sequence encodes CASSLRQSNTEAFF.

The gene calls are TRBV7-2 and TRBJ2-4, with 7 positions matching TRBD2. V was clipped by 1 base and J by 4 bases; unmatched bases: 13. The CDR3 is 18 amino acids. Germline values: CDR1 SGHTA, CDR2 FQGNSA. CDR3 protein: CASSLGEKGRGGKNIQYF. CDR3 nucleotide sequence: TGTGCCAGCAGCTTAGGGGAGAAGGGTCGGGGAGGGAAAAACATTCAGTACTTC. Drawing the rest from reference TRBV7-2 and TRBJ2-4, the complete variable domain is GAGVSQSPSNKVTEKGKDVELRCDPISGHTALYWYRQSLGQGLEFLIYFQGNSAPDKSGLPSDRFSAERTGGSVSTLTIQRTQQEDSAVYLCASSLGEKGRGGKNIQYFGAGTRLSVL.

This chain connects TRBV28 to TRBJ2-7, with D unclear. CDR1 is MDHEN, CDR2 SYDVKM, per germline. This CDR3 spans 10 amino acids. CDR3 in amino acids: CVALSYEQYF. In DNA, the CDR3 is TGTGTTGCACTATCCTACGAGCAGTACTTC.

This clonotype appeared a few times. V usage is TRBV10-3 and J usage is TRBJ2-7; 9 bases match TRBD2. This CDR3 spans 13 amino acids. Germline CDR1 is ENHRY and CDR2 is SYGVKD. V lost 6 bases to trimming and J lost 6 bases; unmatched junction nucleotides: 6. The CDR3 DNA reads TGTGCCATCAGGGATAGCGGGGGAACCGAGCAGTACTTC. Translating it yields CAIRDSGGTEQYF.

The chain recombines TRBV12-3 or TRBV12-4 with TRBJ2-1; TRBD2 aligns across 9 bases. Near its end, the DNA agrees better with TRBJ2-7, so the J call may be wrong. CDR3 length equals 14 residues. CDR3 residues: CASSLGGLASEQYF. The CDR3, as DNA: TGTGCCAGCAGCCTCGGGGGACTAGCTAGCGAGCAGTACTTC.

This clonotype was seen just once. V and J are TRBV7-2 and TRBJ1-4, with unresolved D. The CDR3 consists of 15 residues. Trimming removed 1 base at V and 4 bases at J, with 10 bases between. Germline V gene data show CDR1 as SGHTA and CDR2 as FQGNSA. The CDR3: CASSLVGYDNEKLFF. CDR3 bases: TGTGCCAGCAGCTTAGTTGGATATGATAATGAAAAACTGTTTTTT.

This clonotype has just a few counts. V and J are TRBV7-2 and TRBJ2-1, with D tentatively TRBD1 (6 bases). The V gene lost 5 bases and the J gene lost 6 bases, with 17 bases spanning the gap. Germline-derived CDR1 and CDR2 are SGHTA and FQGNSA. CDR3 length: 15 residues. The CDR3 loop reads CASSAFQGRSNEQFF. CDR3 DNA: TGTGCCAGCAGCGCCTTCCAGGGGCGAAGCAATGAGCAGTTCTTC. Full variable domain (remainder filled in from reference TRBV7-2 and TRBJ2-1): GAGVSQSPSNKVTEKGKDVELRCDPISGHTALYWYRQSLGQGLEFLIYFQGNSAPDKSGLPSDRFSAERTGGSVSTLTIQRTQQEDSAVYLCASSAFQGRSNEQFFGPGTRLTVL.

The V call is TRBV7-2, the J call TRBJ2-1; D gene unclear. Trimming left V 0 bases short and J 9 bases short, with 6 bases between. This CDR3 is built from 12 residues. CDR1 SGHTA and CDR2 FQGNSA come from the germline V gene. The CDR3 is CASSLAGIEQFF. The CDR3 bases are TGTGCCAGCAGCTTAGCCGGAATTGAGCAGTTCTTC.

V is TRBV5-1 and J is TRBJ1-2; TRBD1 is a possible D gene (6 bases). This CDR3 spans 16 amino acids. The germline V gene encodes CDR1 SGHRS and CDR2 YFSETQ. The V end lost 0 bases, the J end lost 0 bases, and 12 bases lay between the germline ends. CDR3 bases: TGCGCCAGCAGCTTGGGCCCTCGGACAGCTAACTATGGCTACACCTTC. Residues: CASSLGPRTANYGYTF.

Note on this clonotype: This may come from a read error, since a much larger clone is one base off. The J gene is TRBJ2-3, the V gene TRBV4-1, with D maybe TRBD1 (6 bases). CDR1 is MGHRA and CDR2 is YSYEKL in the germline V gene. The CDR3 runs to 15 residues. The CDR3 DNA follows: TGCGCCGGCAGCCAAGGACAGCCGGGGTGGGATACGCAGTATTTT. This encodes CAGSQGQPGWDTQYF.

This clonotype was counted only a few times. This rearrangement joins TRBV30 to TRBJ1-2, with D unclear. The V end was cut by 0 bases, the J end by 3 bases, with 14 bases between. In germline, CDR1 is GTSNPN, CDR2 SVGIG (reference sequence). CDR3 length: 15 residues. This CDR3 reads CAWSVHGRLYYGYTF. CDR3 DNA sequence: TGTGCCTGGAGTGTACACGGCAGGTTGTACTATGGCTACACCTTC.

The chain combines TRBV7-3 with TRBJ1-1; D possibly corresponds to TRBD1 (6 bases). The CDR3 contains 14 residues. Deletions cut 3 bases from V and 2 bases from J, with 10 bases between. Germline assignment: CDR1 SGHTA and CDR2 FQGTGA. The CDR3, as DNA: TGTGCCAGCAGCTTGAAGGGGGGAAACACTGAAGCTTTCTTT. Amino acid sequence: CASSLKGGNTEAFF.

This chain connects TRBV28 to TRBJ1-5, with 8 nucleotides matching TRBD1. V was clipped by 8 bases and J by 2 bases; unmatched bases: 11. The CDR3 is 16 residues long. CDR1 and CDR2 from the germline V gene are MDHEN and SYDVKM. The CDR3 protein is CASGSGGTGRNQPQHF. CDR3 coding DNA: TGTGCCAGCGGATCCGGGGGGACAGGACGCAATCAGCCCCAGCATTTT.

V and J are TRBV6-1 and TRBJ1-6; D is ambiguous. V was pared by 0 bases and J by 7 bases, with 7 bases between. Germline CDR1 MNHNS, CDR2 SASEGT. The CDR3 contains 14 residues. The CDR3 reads CASSEADLNSPLHF. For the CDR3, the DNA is TGTGCCAGCAGTGAAGCCGACCTCAATTCACCCCTCCACTTT.